Reported below is one T cell receptor (beta chain). As yet, its antigen is unknown. The data derive from a study of T cell responses to AZD1222 COVID-19 vaccine. The germline V and J ends were trimmed by 2 bases and 10 bases, with 6 bases remaining between them. Germline V gene sequence: CDR1 LGHNA, CDR2 YSLEER. The CDR3 runs to 12 residues. Whole-study results and caveats: Scientists sampled the repertoires only once the peak T cell response had passed. In a largely white British group with more females than males, clonal diversity was possibly underestimated. CD4 TCRs linked to vaccination spanned spike, dominating at 160-218 and 743-854. Spike-specific TCR repertoires showed rising breadth and depth after two AZD1222 doses.

Sequencing used immunoSEQ multiplex PCR; TCRdb keeps in-frame clones, though not all of them. The table lists 87,000 or so clones, around 90% of them singletons. The clonotype originates from an adult in good health. Sequenced here: peripheral blood, sampled on day 0 of AZD1222 vaccination. The chain couples TRBV4-3 to TRBJ1-6; possibly TRBD1 for D (5 bases). The DNA for the CDR3 is TGCGCCAGCAGCCAATGGGACTCACCCCTCCACTTT. It is translated as CASSQWDSPLHF.